This is a list of T cell receptor beta chains from one sample in a study of preoperative IRX-2 immunotherapy in early breast cancer. Assay: immunoSEQ multiplex PCR; the TCRdb copy retains only in-frame clones and omits some. The table shows about 32,000 clones, with under 85% occurring only once. This specimen consisted of lymph node tissue, obtained from a patient treated with IRX-2 immunotherapy. The receptors shown here come from a human donor with breast cancer. CDR3s include the opening cysteine and the closing phenylalanine or tryptophan. Fields, in order: clone size, V gene, J gene, D gene, CDR3 DNA, CDR3 protein. The D gene is left open where the match is weak. The size field is filled for only some rows; it gives once, few, many or a size class.

.,TRBV6-8,TRBJ2-3,.,TGTGCCAGCAGCCGCACCGAGGAGAGTCGAGATACGCAGTATTTT,CASSRTEESRDTQYF
.,TRBV28,TRBJ2-1,.,TGTGCCAGCAGTTTAGTAAAGGGGGGTGGCACCTACAATGAGCAGTTCTTC,CASSLVKGGGTYNEQFF
.,TRBV15,TRBJ1-1,.,TGTGCCACCAGCAGAGAATCAGGGATGAACACTGAAGCTTTCTTT,CATSRESGMNTEAFF
few,TRBV19,TRBJ1-5,TRBD1,TGTGCCAGTAGCCCGCGGGCAGGGGGGCATCAGCCCCAGCATTTT,CASSPRAGGHQPQHF
.,TRBV5-1,TRBJ1-4,.,TGCGCCAGCAGCGGGCAGGACCCGACGAGTGAAAAACTGTTTTTT,CASSGQDPTSEKLFF
.,TRBV9,TRBJ1-5,.,TGTGCCAGCAGTGCCTCAAGCCGCTTCAATCAGCCCCAGCATTTT,CASSASSRFNQPQHF
.,TRBV14,TRBJ2-5,.,TGTGCCAGCAGCGAGTTGCGGGGGCTGGAGACCCAGTACTTC,CASSELRGLETQYF
.,TRBV18,TRBJ1-3,.,TGTGCCAGCTCACAACAACTGACTGGAAACACCATATATTTT,CASSQQLTGNTIYF
.,TRBV15,TRBJ1-1,.,TGTGCCACCAGCAGACGGACAGAGTACACTGAAGCTTTCTTT,CATSRRTEYTEAFF
.,TRBV5-1,TRBJ2-3,.,TGCGCCAGCAGCACCCTTTCGGGCACAGATACGCAGTATTTT,CASSTLSGTDTQYF
few,TRBV1,TRBJ2-7,.,TGCGCCAGCAGCCCTTCCGGGACAGGGGAATCCTACGAGCAGTACTTC,CASSPSGTGESYEQYF
.,TRBV6-8,TRBJ1-5,.,TGTGCCATCAGGCCCGAGGGCCGCGGCAATCAGCCCCAGCATTTT,CAIRPEGRGNQPQHF
.,TRBV6-7,TRBJ2-1,TRBD2,TGTGCCAGCAGCCGGCCAGGCGGGGGCTACAATGAGCAGTTCTTC,CASSRPGGGYNEQFF
.,TRBV6-8,TRBJ2-7,TRBD1,TGTGCCATCAGGAGGGACAGGGCCTACGAGCAGTACTTC,CAIRRDRAYEQYF
.,TRBV7-7,TRBJ2-2,TRBD2,TGTGCCAGCAGCTTGGGACTAGCGGGAGGAACCGGGGAGCTGTTTTTT,CASSLGLAGGTGELFF
.,TRBV5-1,TRBJ1-2,.,TGCGCCAGCAGCCAAGTCGGGAGAAGGCCTTATGGCTACACCTTC,CASSQVGRRPYGYTF
.,TRBV28,TRBJ1-3,.,TGTGCCAGCAGTACCCTTCCAAACACCATATATTTT,CASSTLPNTIYF
.,TRBV7-6,TRBJ2-6,.,TGTGCCAGCAGCCAAGCAGCTCTCTCTGGGGCCAACGTCCTGACTTTC,CASSQAALSGANVLTF
.,TRBV4-1,TRBJ2-7,.,TGCGCCAGCAGTCCCCAATCCGAACACTACGAGCAGTACTTC,CASSPQSEHYEQYF
.,TRBV7-6,TRBJ2-2,TRBD2,TGTGCCAGCAGCTTTGGACTAGCGGGGAACACCGGGGAGCTGTTTTTT,CASSFGLAGNTGELFF
.,TRBV28,TRBJ2-1,TRBD2,TGTGCCAGCAGTTTCTTGCTCGCGGGGGGTAGGAATGAGCAGTTCTTC,CASSFLLAGGRNEQFF
.,TRBV6-8,TRBJ1-1,.,TGTGCCACCCGGGGGGAGGTTTTCACTGAAGCTTTCTTT,CATRGEVFTEAFF
.,TRBV5-1,TRBJ2-7,TRBD2,TGCGCCAGCAGCTTGATGCGGGGGGCGGGCGAGCAGTACTTC,CASSLMRGAGEQYF
.,TRBV19,TRBJ2-1,TRBD2,TGTGCCAGTATGGGAAGCGGGGGGGTCTTGGGTGAGCAGTTCTTC,CASMGSGGVLGEQFF
.,TRBV6-8,TRBJ1-4,.,TGTGCCAGCAGTTACTCCGCGGGGGGGGCTGATGAAAAACTGTTTTTT,CASSYSAGGADEKLFF
.,TRBV25-1,TRBJ2-5,TRBD2,TGTGCCACCCTCCCGACTAGCGGGGAAGAGACCCAGTACTTC,CATLPTSGEETQYF
.,TRBV7-1,TRBJ2-7,.,TGTGCCAGCAGAAAACAGAGTCAGAGCTCCTACGAGCAGTACTTC,CASRKQSQSSYEQYF
.,TRBV28,TRBJ2-6,TRBD2,TGTGCCAGCAGTGCCCCGGGGGGGCCCACCTCTGGGGCCAACGTCCTGACTTTC,CASSAPGGPTSGANVLTF
.,TRBV18,TRBJ2-7,.,TGTGCCAGCTCACCGCGGGACCATGGGGGCTACGAGCAGTACTTC,CASSPRDHGGYEQYF
.,TRBV18,TRBJ1-1,.,TGTGCCAGCTCCGCGGGAGGGGAAGGCACTGAAGCTTTCTTT,CASSAGGEGTEAFF
.,TRBV11-3,TRBJ2-6,.,TGTGCCAGCAGCCAGTCCTATTCTGGGGCCAACGTCCTGACTTTC,CASSQSYSGANVLTF
.,TRBV28,TRBJ1-6,.,TGTGCCAGCAGGCCTTCGGAGGCGGCCCTCCACTTT,CASRPSEAALHF
.,TRBV14,TRBJ1-6,.,TGTGCCAGCAGCCAAGACCCCGCAGGGACCCTCCACTTT,CASSQDPAGTLHF
.,TRBV15,TRBJ2-1,.,TGTGCCACCAGCAGAGATCTCAGCGGGTATGAGGGGGAGCAGTTCTTC,CATSRDLSGYEGEQFF
few,TRBV19,TRBJ2-6,.,TGTGCCAGTAGTATCGAGGGCGGTGGGGCCAACGTCCTGACTTTC,CASSIEGGGANVLTF
.,TRBV28,TRBJ2-7,.,TGTGCCAGCAGACCGAGGGGACTCGTCGGCGAGCAGTACTTC,CASRPRGLVGEQYF
.,TRBV18,TRBJ2-7,TRBD2,TGTGCCAGCTCACCGCGGGGGGGCGGCGAGCATTACTTC,CASSPRGGGEHYF
.,TRBV18,TRBJ2-7,.,TGTGCCAGCTCACCAGACTCCTACGAGCAGTACTTC,CASSPDSYEQYF
.,TRBV29-1,TRBJ2-3,.,TGCAGCGTTGAGGAGTTGTTAGGCGCAGATACGCAGTATTTT,CSVEELLGADTQYF
.,TRBV1,TRBJ2-1,.,TGCACCAGCAGCCAGAAACCCCCCTACAATGAGCAGTTCTTC,CTSSQKPPYNEQFF
.,TRBV6-8,TRBJ1-4,.,TGTGCCGCGGCGCGGGCGGGTAATGAAAAACTGTTTTTT,CAAARAGNEKLFF
once,TRBV28,TRBJ1-3,.,TGTGCCAGCAGTCTCCGGGGATCTGGAAACACCATATATTTT,CASSLRGSGNTIYF
.,TRBV5-1,TRBJ1-4,.,TGCGCCAGCAGCTTGCAATCCAGGTTGGGTGAAAAACTGTTTTTT,CASSLQSRLGEKLFF
few,TRBV29-1,TRBJ2-2,.,TGCAGCGTTGGGTCAGGGGTGGACACCGGGGAGCTGTTTTTT,CSVGSGVDTGELFF
.,TRBV15,TRBJ2-7,.,TGTGCCACCAGCCCTCGGTTAGCGGCCTACGAGCAGTACTTC,CATSPRLAAYEQYF